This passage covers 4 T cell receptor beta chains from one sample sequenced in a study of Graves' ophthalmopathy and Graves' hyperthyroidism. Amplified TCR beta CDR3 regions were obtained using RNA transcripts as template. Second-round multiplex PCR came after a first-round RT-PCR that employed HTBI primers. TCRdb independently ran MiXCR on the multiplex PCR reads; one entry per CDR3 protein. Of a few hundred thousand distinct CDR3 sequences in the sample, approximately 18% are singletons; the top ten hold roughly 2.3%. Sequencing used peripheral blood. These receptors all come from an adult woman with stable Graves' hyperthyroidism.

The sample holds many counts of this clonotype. CDR3 region: CASSQGFSINYGYTF. As DNA, the CDR3 is TGCGCCAGCAGCCAAGGATTCAGTATTAACTATGGCTACACCTTC. The rearrangement uses TRBV4-1 and TRBJ1-2; D remains unclear. Trimming stripped 1 base from V and 1 base from J, with 10 bases between. CDR1 is MGHRA and CDR2 is YSYEKL in the germline V gene. There are 15 residues in the CDR3.

CDR3 protein: CASSFSRVAEQFF. CDR3 bases: TGTGCCAGCAGTTTCTCTCGGGTCGCTGAGCAGTTCTTC. This chain links TRBV6-5 with TRBJ2-1; D remains ambiguous. CDR1 is MNHEY, CDR2 SVGAGI, per germline. V dropped 4 bases and J dropped 9 bases, with 13 bases sitting between them. CDR3 length: 13 residues.

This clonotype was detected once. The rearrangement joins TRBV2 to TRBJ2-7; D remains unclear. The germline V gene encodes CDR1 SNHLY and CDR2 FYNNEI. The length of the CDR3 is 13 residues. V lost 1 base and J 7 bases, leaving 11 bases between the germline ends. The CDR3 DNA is TGTGCCAGCAGTGAAGGGCAATTAGGGGAGCAGTACTTC. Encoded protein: CASSEGQLGEQYF.

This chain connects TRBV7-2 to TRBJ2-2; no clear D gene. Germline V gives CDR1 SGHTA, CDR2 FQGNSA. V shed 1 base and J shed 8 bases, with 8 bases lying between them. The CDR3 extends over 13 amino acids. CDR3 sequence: CASSLGARGELFF. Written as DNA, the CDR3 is TGTGCCAGCAGCTTAGGCGCGAGAGGGGAGCTGTTTTTT.